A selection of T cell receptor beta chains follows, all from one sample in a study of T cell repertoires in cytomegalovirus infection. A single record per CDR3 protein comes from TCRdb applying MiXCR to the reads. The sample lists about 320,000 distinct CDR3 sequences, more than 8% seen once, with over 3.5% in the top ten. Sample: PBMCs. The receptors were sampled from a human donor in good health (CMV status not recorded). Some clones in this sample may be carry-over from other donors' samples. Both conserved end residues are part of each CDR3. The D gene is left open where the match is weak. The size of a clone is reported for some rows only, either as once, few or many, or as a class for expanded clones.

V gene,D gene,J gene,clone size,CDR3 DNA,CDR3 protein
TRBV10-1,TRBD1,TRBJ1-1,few,TGCGCCAGCAGTGAGAGAGGACAGGGGGCCTTGAACACTGAAGCTTTCTTT,CASSERGQGALNTEAFF
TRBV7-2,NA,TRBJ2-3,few,TGTGCCAGCACCCTGAGACTCCGGAGAACAGATACGCAGTATTTT,CASTLRLRRTDTQYF
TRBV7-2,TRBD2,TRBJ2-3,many,TGTGCCAGCAGCTCCTCTAGCGGGAGGGCGGGGGATACGCAGTATTTT,CASSSSSGRAGDTQYF
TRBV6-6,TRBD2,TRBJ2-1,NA,TGTGCCAGCAGTTACAGCCCCGGGACTATAAGGGAAAATGAGCAGTTCTTC,CASSYSPGTIRENEQFF
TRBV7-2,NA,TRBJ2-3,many,TGTGCCAGCAGCCTTCGGCTAAGCACAGATACGCAGTATTTT,CASSLRLSTDTQYF
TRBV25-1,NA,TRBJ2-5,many,TGTGCCAGCAGTGAAACTAGGGTCCGAGAGACCCAGTACTTC,CASSETRVRETQYF
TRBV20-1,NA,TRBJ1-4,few,TGCAGTGCTGGCCGGGTCTATAATGAAAAACTGTTTTTT,CSAGRVYNEKLFF
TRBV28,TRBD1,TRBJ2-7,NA,TGTGCCAGCAGTTCTACCTATCCGGGACAGGGCTCCTACGAGCAGTACTTC,CASSSTYPGQGSYEQYF
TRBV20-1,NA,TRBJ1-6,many,TGCAGTGCTAGAGACGTCAGGGCTTCACCCCTCCACTTT,CSARDVRASPLHF
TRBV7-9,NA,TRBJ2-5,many,TGTGCCAGCAGCTTGCAGGGAAGAGAGACCCAGTACTTC,CASSLQGRETQYF
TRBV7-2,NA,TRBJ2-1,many,TGTGCCAGCAGCTTAGTAGGTAGCCCCCTGGGGAATGAGCAGTTCTTC,CASSLVGSPLGNEQFF
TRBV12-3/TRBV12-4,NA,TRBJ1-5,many,TGTGCCAGCGGCGGGACACTCCATAGCAATCAGCCCCAGCATTTT,CASGGTLHSNQPQHF
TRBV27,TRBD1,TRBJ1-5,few,TGTGCCAGCAGCCCCAGGGGGAGCAGCAATCAGCCCCAGCATTTT,CASSPRGSSNQPQHF